This TCR beta chain was profiled in a study of beta chain features in type 1 diabetes. Whole-study findings and limits: The VDJ junctions of type 1 diabetes patients carried fewer insertions and more deletions. Moderately but significantly shorter TCRB CDR3s were found in Type 1 diabetes patients in all four CD4+ subsets.

This clone was found once. What it binds is unknown. V lost 3 bases to trimming and J lost 5 bases; unmatched junction nucleotides: 6. Per the germline V gene, CDR1 is LNHDA and CDR2 is SQIVND (reference sequence). The CDR3 is 15 residues long. The authors reverse transcribed all of the isolated RNA, so sequencing captured expressed TCRB transcripts. The protocol was immunoSEQ multiplex PCR, while the TCRdb copy is restricted to in-frame clones and leaves out a portion. Here the sample spans 300,000 to 400,000 clones, around 9.6% being singletons. This sequence joins TRBV19 and TRBJ1-4; TRBD1 matches at 7 bases. The sequencing sample was made of central memory CD4+ T cells from blood. The TCR was taken from a man aged 30 to 45 with type 1 diabetes. CDR3 coding DNA: TGTGCCAGTAGTATCACAGGGGTTGAGAATGAAAAACTGTTTTTT. It yields the protein CASSITGVENEKLFF.